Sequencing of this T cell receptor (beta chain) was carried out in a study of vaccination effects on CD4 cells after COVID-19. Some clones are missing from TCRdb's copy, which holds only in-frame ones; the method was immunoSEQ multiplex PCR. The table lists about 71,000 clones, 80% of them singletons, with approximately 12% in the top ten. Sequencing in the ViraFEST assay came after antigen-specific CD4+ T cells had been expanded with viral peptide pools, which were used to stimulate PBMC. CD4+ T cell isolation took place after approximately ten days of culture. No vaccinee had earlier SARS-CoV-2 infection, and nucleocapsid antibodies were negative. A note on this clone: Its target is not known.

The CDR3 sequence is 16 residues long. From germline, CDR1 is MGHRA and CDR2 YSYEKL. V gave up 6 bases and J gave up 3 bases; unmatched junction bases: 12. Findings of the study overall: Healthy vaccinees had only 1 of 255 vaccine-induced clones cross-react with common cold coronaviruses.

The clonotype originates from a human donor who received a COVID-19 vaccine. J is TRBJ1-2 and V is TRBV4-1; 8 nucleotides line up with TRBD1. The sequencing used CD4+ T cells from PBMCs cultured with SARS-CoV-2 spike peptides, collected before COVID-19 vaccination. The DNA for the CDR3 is TGCGCCAGCAGACCACTTCCGGGACAGGCGCACTATGGCTACACCTTC. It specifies CASRPLPGQAHYGYTF.